These 23 T cell receptor beta chains originate from one sample sequenced in a study of post-analysis software for immune sequencing data. Notes on the study in general: Patients showed TRBV5-6, TRBV5-1 and TRBV20-1 among about five TRBV segments more frequent than in controls.

Unique molecular identifiers were carried by the TCR beta cDNA libraries. TCRdb re-analysed the PCR reads in MiXCR, keeping a single row per CDR3 protein. The profile shows approximately 400,000 distinct CDR3 sequences, about a third of them singletons. No antigen is known for these receptors. The sample comprised blood. The source of these receptors is a girl aged 5 to 17 with multiple sclerosis.

The V and J genes are TRBV12-3 or TRBV12-4 and TRBJ2-5; tentative D call: TRBD2 (6 bases). The V and J ends lost 2 bases and 5 bases respectively, with 15 bases between them. The CDR3 is made up of 15 amino acids. As DNA, the CDR3 is TGTGCCAGCAGTTTAACACCCCTAGCGACGGAGACCCAGTACTTC. This sequence encodes CASSLTPLATETQYF.

This clonotype was detected a few times. The chain has TRBV12-3 or TRBV12-4 and TRBJ2-1; D is perhaps TRBD2 (6 bases). Trimming pared 4 bases from V and 8 bases from J, leaving 9 bases between. The CDR3 loop spans 12 amino acids. CDR3 loop: CASSSLAYEQFF. As DNA, the CDR3 is TGTGCCAGCAGTTCCCTAGCGTATGAGCAGTTCTTC.

The chain uses TRBV12-3 or TRBV12-4 and TRBJ1-5; no clear D gene. Trimming pared 6 bases from V and 0 bases from J, leaving 12 bases between. The CDR3 totals 15 residues. The DNA for the CDR3 is TGTGCCAGCAGCTCCCAGAGTTATAGCAATCAGCCCCAGCATTTT. Translated, it gives CASSSQSYSNQPQHF.

This clonotype was observed many times. The rearrangement joins TRBV7-3 to TRBJ2-5; D unresolved. This CDR3 is built from 13 residues. Deletions cut 5 bases from V and 1 base from J, with 8 bases between. Germline V lookup: CDR1 SGHTA, CDR2 FQGTGA. CDR3 coding DNA: TGTGCCAGCAGCCTAAACAGCCAAGAGACCCAGTACTTC. This gives the protein CASSLNSQETQYF.

The chain couples TRBV12-3 or TRBV12-4 to TRBJ1-4; 8 positions match TRBD1. The CDR3 length is 14 residues. Germline trimming cut 3 bases from V and 8 bases from J; bases unmatched to any gene: 5. CDR3 coding DNA: TGTGCCAGCAGTTTCGACAGGGGTGGGGAAAAACTGTTTTTT. It codes for CASSFDRGGEKLFF.

This chain links TRBV7-6 with TRBJ1-1; no reliable D call. V lost 7 bases and J 11 bases, leaving 11 bases between the germline ends. Per the germline V gene, CDR1 is SGHVS and CDR2 is FNYEAQ. The CDR3 totals 10 residues. CDR3 bases: TGTGCCAGCATCCATGGGAGGGCTTTCTTT. Translated: CASIHGRAFF.

This clonotype was observed once. V and J are TRBV28 and TRBJ2-1, with D perhaps matching TRBD1 (6 bases). The CDR3 sequence is 16 residues long. Germline CDR1 is MDHEN and CDR2 is SYDVKM. Trimming took off 2 bases at V and 4 bases at J, with 15 bases between the two ends. CDR3 DNA sequence: TGTGCCAGCAGTTTACGACAGGCCCCAAGGTACAATGAGCAGTTCTTC. Translating it yields CASSLRQAPRYNEQFF.

The chain uses TRBV28 and TRBJ2-7; D is unclear. Germline lookup yields CDR1 MDHEN and CDR2 SYDVKM. The V end lost 7 bases, the J end lost 0 bases, and 10 bases lay between the germline ends. The CDR3 covers 13 residues. The CDR3 nucleotides read TGTGCCAGCACCGCCTGGTCCTCCTACGAGCAGTACTTC. It is translated as CASTAWSSYEQYF.

The chain recombines TRBV12-3 or TRBV12-4 with TRBJ2-2, with D possibly called TRBD1 or TRBD2 (5 bases each). This CDR3 spans 16 amino acids. The V and J ends lost 5 bases and 6 bases respectively, with 19 bases between them. As DNA, the CDR3 is TGTGCCAGCAGTCCAAACCGGGACCTGAGTCCCGGGGAGCTGTTTTTT. It translates to CASSPNRDLSPGELFF.

The V gene is TRBV18, the J gene TRBJ1-6; no definite D call. This CDR3 comprises 14 residues. Germline CDR1 KGHSH, CDR2 LQKENI. V was cut by 3 bases and J by 7 bases, with 10 bases left in between. CDR3 in amino acids: CASSPQEANSPLHF. Here the CDR3 DNA reads TGTGCCAGCTCACCGCAGGAGGCAAATTCACCCCTCCACTTT.

The chain is built from TRBV12-3 or TRBV12-4 and TRBJ2-3, with TRBD2 matching over 10 bases. V dropped 2 bases and J dropped 4; count of bases not matched to a gene: 3. This CDR3 spans 15 amino acids. CDR3 sequence: CASSLFSGGADTQYF. As DNA, the CDR3 is TGTGCCAGCAGTTTATTCAGCGGGGGGGCAGATACGCAGTATTTT.

A word on this clonotype: Relative to the germline gene, one junction end is altered; a read error may explain this. The rearrangement uses TRBV5-5 and TRBJ1-5; D is ambiguous. The CDR3 consists of 14 residues. The germline V gene has CDR1 SGHKS and CDR2 YYEKEE (reference sequence). The CDR3 sequence: CASSLVPVNQPRHF. Here the CDR3 DNA reads TGTGCCAGCAGCTTGGTGCCGGTTAACCAGCCCCGGCATTTT.

The chain recombines TRBV4-2 with TRBJ2-1; 7 bases line up with TRBD2. J gave up 3 bases and V 0 bases, and 5 bases lay outside the gene matches. CDR3 length: 16 amino acids. CDR1 LGHNA and CDR2 YNFKEQ come from the germline V gene. CDR3 coding DNA: TGTGCCAGCAGCCAAGATAGGCTAGCGGTCTACAATGAGCAGTTCTTC. It is translated as CASSQDRLAVYNEQFF.

This clonotype was counted between two and nine times. V usage is TRBV12-3 or TRBV12-4 and J usage is TRBJ2-5; TRBD2 agrees at 10 bases. J was trimmed by 9 bases and V by 2 bases; bases with no gene match: 0. This CDR3 region has 12 residues. As DNA, the CDR3 is TGTGCCAGCAGTTTAAGCGGGGGGGCCCAGTACTTC. Its protein is CASSLSGGAQYF.

The table lists this clonotype with a count of one. The J gene is TRBJ1-6, the V gene TRBV5-1; D gene uncertain. Trimming stripped 7 bases from V and 11 bases from J, with 19 bases between. CDR1 SGHRS and CDR2 YFSETQ come from the germline V gene. The CDR3 consists of 14 residues. This CDR3 reads CASGRGNRRPPLHF. CDR3 in DNA: TGCGCCAGCGGCCGGGGAAACAGACGTCCACCCCTCCACTTT.

The chain uses TRBV7-8 and TRBJ2-1; 8 nucleotides match TRBD1. Trimming removed 1 base from V and 6 bases from J; junction bases left unmatched: 8. CDR3 length equals 16 residues. Germline V lookup: CDR1 SGHVS, CDR2 FQNEAQ. The DNA of the CDR3 is TGTGCCAGCAGCTTAGTAGGACAGGGCTCTTTCAATGAGCAGTTCTTC. Translation: CASSLVGQGSFNEQFF.

The chain combines TRBV12-3 or TRBV12-4 with TRBJ2-3; 8 bases are a match to TRBD1. The CDR3 has 15 residues. The V and J ends lost 4 bases and 3 bases, in that order; junction bases with no gene match: 6. The CDR3 reads CASSSGQGVTDTQYF. CDR3 bases: TGTGCCAGCAGTTCCGGACAGGGAGTAACAGATACGCAGTATTTT.

The CDR3 protein is CASSLPSGGVEQYF. Here the CDR3 DNA reads TGTGCCAGCAGCTTACCAAGCGGGGGGGTCGAGCAGTACTTC. The rearrangement links TRBV7-2 to TRBJ2-5, with 10 bases matching TRBD2. The J call is doubtful: the DNA matches TRBJ2-7 better. Germline assignment: CDR1 SGHTA and CDR2 FQGNSA. This CDR3 has 14 residues.

This clonotype appeared once. The junction departs from germline at one end; a sequencing error may be responsible. The chain joins TRBV7-2 to TRBJ1-6; 11 bases match TRBD1. From germline, CDR1 is SGHTA and CDR2 FQGNSA. The length of the CDR3 is 16 residues. Here the CDR3 reads CAGSFPDRGLNSPLHF. In DNA, the CDR3 is TGTGCCGGCAGCTTCCCGGACAGGGGGCTGAATTCACCCCTCCACTTT.

This clonotype was counted between two and nine times. The rearrangement uses TRBV7-2 and TRBJ2-1, with 14 bases identical to TRBD2. Germline trimming cut 4 bases from V and 4 bases from J; bases unmatched to any gene: 6. There are 17 residues in the CDR3. Germline lookup yields CDR1 SGHTA and CDR2 FQGNSA. CDR3 in amino acids: CASSSPTSGGEYNEQFF. In DNA, the CDR3 is TGTGCCAGCAGCTCCCCGACTAGCGGGGGGGAATACAATGAGCAGTTCTTC.

This clonotype was counted between two and nine times. The chain employs TRBV7-2 and TRBJ2-5, with TRBD2 matching 9 bases. CDR3 length equals 16 residues. Looked up from germline, CDR1 is SGHTA and CDR2 is FQGNSA. With V trimmed by 5 bases and J by 5 bases, 12 bases remained unmatched. The CDR3 sequence: CASSPQGGGAWETQYF. CDR3 nucleotide sequence: TGTGCCAGCAGCCCCCAAGGCGGGGGGGCTTGGGAGACCCAGTACTTC.

V is TRBV15 and J is TRBJ2-3, with 8 bases matching TRBD2. The CDR3 sequence is 12 residues long. CDR1 is LNHNV and CDR2 is YYDKDF in the germline V gene (reference sequence). V was clipped by 8 bases and J by 4 bases; unmatched bases: 2. The CDR3 nucleotides read TGTGCCACCCGGGAGGGGGCAGATACGCAGTATTTT. Translation: CATREGADTQYF.

Notes on this clonotype: At one end, the junction sequence differs from germline, possibly due to a read error. The chain joins TRBV20-1 to TRBJ2-1; D is uncertain. The CDR3 extends over 11 amino acids. Germline values: CDR1 DFQATT, CDR2 SNEGSKA (reference sequence). CDR3 nucleotides: TGCAGTGCCCTAAACCACAATGAGCAGCTCTTC. It translates to CSALNHNEQLF.